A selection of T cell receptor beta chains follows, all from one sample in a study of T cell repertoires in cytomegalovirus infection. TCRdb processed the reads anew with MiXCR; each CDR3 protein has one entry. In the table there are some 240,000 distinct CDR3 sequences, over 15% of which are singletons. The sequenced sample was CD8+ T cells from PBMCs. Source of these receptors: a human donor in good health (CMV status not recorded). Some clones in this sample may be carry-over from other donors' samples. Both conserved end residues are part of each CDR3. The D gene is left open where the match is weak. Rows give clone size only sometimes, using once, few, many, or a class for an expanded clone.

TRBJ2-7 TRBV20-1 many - CSARDPDTEYEQYF TGCAGTGCTAGAGATCCGGACACCGAGTACGAGCAGTACTTC
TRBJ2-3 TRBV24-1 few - CATSGLFGGVGSDTQYF TGTGCCACCAGTGGGCTGTTTGGGGGAGTAGGGTCAGATACGCAGTATTTT
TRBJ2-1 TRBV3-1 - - CASSQDRRVGLDNEQFF TGTGCCAGCAGCCAAGATCGACGGGTTGGGCTCGACAATGAGCAGTTCTTC
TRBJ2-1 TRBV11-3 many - CASSPPPSSGIPEDEQFF TGTGCCAGCAGCCCACCTCCCAGCTCCGGGATCCCAGAGGATGAGCAGTTCTTC
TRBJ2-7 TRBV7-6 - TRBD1 CASSWDRHSNEQYF TGTGCCAGCAGCTGGGACAGACATTCAAACGAGCAGTACTTC
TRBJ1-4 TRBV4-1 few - CASSQVGYSDEKLFF TGCGCCAGCAGCCAAGTCGGGTATAGTGATGAAAAACTGTTTTTT
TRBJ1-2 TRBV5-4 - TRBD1 CASSLAGGYGYTF TGTGCCAGCAGCTTGGCAGGGGGCTATGGCTACACCTTC
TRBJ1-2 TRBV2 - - CASSPSGGIGLYGYTF TGTGCCAGCAGTCCCTCGGGAGGAATAGGGCTCTATGGCTACACCTTC
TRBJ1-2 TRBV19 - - CASSIVGDYYGYTF TGTGCCAGTAGTATAGTCGGAGACTACTATGGCTACACCTTC
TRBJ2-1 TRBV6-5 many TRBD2 CASSSGLAGGPSSYNEQFF TGTGCCAGCAGTTCCGGACTAGCGGGGGGTCCCAGTTCCTACAATGAGCAGTTCTTC
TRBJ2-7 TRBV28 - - CASSPTHSLGGYEQYF TGTGCCAGCAGTCCAACCCACTCCCTTGGAGGCTACGAGCAGTACTTC
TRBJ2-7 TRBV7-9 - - CASSSQNPQGKLYEQYF TGTGCCAGCAGCTCCCAAAACCCACAGGGAAAACTCTACGAGCAGTACTTC
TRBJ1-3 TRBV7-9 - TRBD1 CASSYRDRGFDTIYF TGTGCCAGCAGCTACCGGGACAGGGGGTTTGACACCATATATTTT
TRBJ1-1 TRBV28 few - CASSPVGLVDEAFF TGTGCCAGCAGTCCCGTCGGGCTTGTTGATGAAGCTTTCTTT
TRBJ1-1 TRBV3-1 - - CASMDTQENTEAFF TGTGCCAGCATGGACACACAGGAGAACACTGAAGCTTTCTTT
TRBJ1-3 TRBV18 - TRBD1 CASSPSDRSSGNTIYF TGTGCCAGCTCACCTTCGGACAGGAGCTCTGGAAACACCATATATTTT
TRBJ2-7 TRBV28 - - CASTLQGGEGDYEQYF TGTGCCAGCACACTACAGGGTGGGGAGGGGGATTACGAGCAGTACTTC
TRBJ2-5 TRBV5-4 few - CASSLGGAGEETQYF TGTGCCAGCAGCTTGGGTGGTGCGGGTGAAGAGACCCAGTACTTC
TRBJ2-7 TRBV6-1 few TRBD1 CASSEGTGDEQYF TGTGCCAGCAGTGAAGGGACAGGGGACGAGCAGTACTTC
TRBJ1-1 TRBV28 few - CASSFPLRQTVANTEAFF TGTGCCAGCAGTTTTCCGCTTCGCCAGACTGTAGCGAACACTGAAGCTTTCTTT
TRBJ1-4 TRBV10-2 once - CASSGDRRGLFF TGCGCCAGCAGTGGGGACCGGCGGGGATTGTTTTTT
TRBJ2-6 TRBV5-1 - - CASSTHKDSGANVLTF TGCGCCAGCAGCACCCACAAGGACTCTGGGGCCAACGTCCTGACTTTC
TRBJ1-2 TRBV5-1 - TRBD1 CASSLVGTGDFYGYTF TGCGCCAGCAGCTTGGTAGGGACAGGGGACTTCTATGGCTACACCTTC
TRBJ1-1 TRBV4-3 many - CASSQDRVPSTEAFF TGCGCCAGCAGCCAAGATAGGGTTCCTAGCACTGAAGCTTTCTTT
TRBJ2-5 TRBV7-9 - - CASSLGRVQGERETQYF TGTGCCAGCAGCTTAGGTCGGGTCCAAGGGGAGAGAGAGACCCAGTACTTC
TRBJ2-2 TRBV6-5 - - CASSPNPHSPGELFF TGTGCCAGCAGTCCAAACCCGCATTCCCCCGGGGAGCTGTTTTTT
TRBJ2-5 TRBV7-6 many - CASSFGDQKYF TGTGCCAGCAGCTTTGGGGACCAGAAGTACTTC
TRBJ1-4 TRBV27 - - CASSVGATNEKLFF TGTGCCAGCAGTGTGGGGGCAACTAATGAAAAACTGTTTTTT
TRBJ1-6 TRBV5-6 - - CASSLDAGLEFNSPLHF TGTGCCAGCAGCTTGGACGCCGGGCTGGAGTTTAATTCACCCCTCCACTTT
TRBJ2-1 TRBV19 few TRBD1 CASSMGGTGFYNEQFF TGTGCCAGTAGTATGGGGGGGACAGGGTTTTACAATGAGCAGTTCTTC
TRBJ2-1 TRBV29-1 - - CSVEGSPLGGRGYNEQFF TGCAGCGTTGAAGGCTCTCCCTTAGGGGGGAGGGGATACAATGAGCAGTTCTTC
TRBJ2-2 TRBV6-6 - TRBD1 CASSKRTGGIGELFF TGTGCCAGCAGTAAAAGGACAGGGGGTATCGGGGAGCTGTTTTTT
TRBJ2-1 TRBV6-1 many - CASSVGRSYNEQFF TGTGCCAGCAGTGTTGGCAGATCCTACAATGAGCAGTTCTTC
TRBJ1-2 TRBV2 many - CASIDRPGDYGYTF TGTGCCAGCATCGACCGACCCGGGGACTATGGCTACACCTTC
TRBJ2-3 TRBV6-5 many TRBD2 CASTRTSSSGTDTQYF TGTGCCAGCACCCGGACTAGCTCCTCTGGCACAGATACGCAGTATTTT
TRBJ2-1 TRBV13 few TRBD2 CASHSGGANEQFF TGTGCCAGCCATAGCGGGGGGGCCAATGAGCAGTTCTTC
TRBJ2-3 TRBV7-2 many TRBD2 CASSLPLAGRTDTQYF TGTGCCAGCAGCTTACCTCTAGCGGGGCGCACAGATACGCAGTATTTT